The present T cell receptor beta chain was sequenced within a study of T cells expressing NK-cell markers. Study observations and caveats: In four donors, dominant clonotypes made up about 25-60.1% of CD3+CD56-NKG2C+ cells.

5'RACE template switching built TCR beta cDNA with unique molecular identifiers. TCRdb re-called the 5' RACE reads and gives one entry per CDR3 protein, without DNA. The data show about 540,000 distinct CDR3 sequences, and the top ten clones hold roughly 3.5%. Comments on this clonotype: The antigen is not known.

Germline values: CDR1 SGHDT, CDR2 YYEEEE. This CDR3 has 17 residues. Sample: blood T cells: a sorted CD56 or NKG2C T cell subset, CD4+ or CD8+ T cells, or bulk PBMC T cells (not recorded which). The V gene is TRBV5-6, the J gene TRBJ2-3. This sequence was found in a man between 18 and 29 years old in good health. The CDR3: CASSLYLGQLRTDTQYF.